The 32 T cell receptor beta chains below were found in one sample sequenced in a study of blood T cell repertoires in COVID-19. The protocol was immunoSEQ multiplex PCR, while the TCRdb copy is restricted to in-frame clones and leaves out a portion. The data show hundreds of thousands of clones, more than 70% seen once. Source material: PBMCs or T cells enriched from blood (not recorded which). The origin of the receptors is a woman aged 55 to 70 in a cohort exposed to, infected with or recovered from COVID-19 (not recorded which).

The chain has TRBV11-2 and TRBJ2-1, with 11 bases identical to TRBD1. CDR3 length: 17 residues. The trim removed 3 bases at V and 4 bases at J, leaving 8 bases unmatched. Germline CDR1 reads SGHAT; CDR2 reads FQNNGV. CDR3 residues: CASSFLGTGGVYNEQFF. Written as DNA, the CDR3 is TGTGCCAGCAGCTTTTTGGGGACAGGGGGTGTATACAATGAGCAGTTCTTC.

This clone was seen a handful of times. The rearrangement joins TRBV5-4 to TRBJ2-7; D possibly corresponds to TRBD1 (5 bases). V gave up 1 base and J gave up 6 bases, with 5 bases separating them. The germline gives CDR1 SGHNT, CDR2 YYREEE (reference sequence). CDR3 size: 11 residues. CDR3: CASSLQGEQYF. DNA of the CDR3: TGTGCCAGCAGCTTGCAGGGCGAGCAGTACTTC.

The chain recombines TRBV28 with TRBJ2-1; 16 bases line up with TRBD2. Germline loops: CDR1 MDHEN, CDR2 SYDVKM. J was trimmed by 8 bases and V by 5 bases; bases with no gene match: 9. The CDR3 sequence is 17 residues long. CDR3 protein: CASSPPGLAGGHDEQFF. The CDR3 DNA reads as TGTGCCAGCAGTCCACCGGGACTAGCGGGAGGGCACGATGAGCAGTTCTTC.

J is TRBJ2-7 and V is TRBV2; 9 bases fit TRBD2. CDR1 and CDR2 from the germline V gene are SNHLY and FYNNEI. The CDR3 totals 14 residues. Germline trimming cut 4 bases from V and 5 bases from J; bases unmatched to any gene: 6. CDR3 region: CASSVAGAKNEQYF. The CDR3 DNA reads TGTGCCAGCAGTGTAGCGGGGGCGAAGAACGAGCAGTACTTC.

V is TRBV29-1 and J is TRBJ2-2, with TRBD2 matching 10 bases. The CDR3 spans 16 residues. The germline V gene encodes CDR1 SQVTM and CDR2 ANQGSEA. The J segment lost 4 bases and the V segment lost 6 bases, leaving 11 bases of the junction unmatched. The DNA for the CDR3 is TGCAGCGTATTCCGACCCAAGCGGGAGGGCACCGGGGAGCTGTTTTTT. Protein: CSVFRPKREGTGELFF.

V usage is TRBV10-3 and J usage is TRBJ2-3, with a tentative D call TRBD1 (6 bases). V lost 2 bases and J 5 bases, leaving 11 bases between the germline ends. The germline gives CDR1 ENHRY, CDR2 SYGVKD. This CDR3 spans 14 amino acids. The CDR3: CAISEVGALDTQYF. The DNA of the CDR3 is TGTGCCATCAGTGAGGTGGGGGCCTTAGATACGCAGTATTTT.

The V gene is TRBV5-1, the J gene TRBJ2-3; D possibly corresponds to TRBD2 (6 bases). V gave up 5 bases and J gave up 3 bases, with 13 bases separating them. The CDR3 totals 14 residues. The germline V gene has CDR1 SGHRS and CDR2 YFSETQ. CDR3 protein: CASSSGSQTDTQYF. The CDR3 DNA reads as TGCGCCAGCAGTTCCGGGAGTCAGACAGATACGCAGTATTTT.

V gene TRBV28 combines with J gene TRBJ2-3; possibly TRBD1 for D (5 bases). Trimming left V 3 bases short and J 2 bases short, with 6 bases between. CDR3 length: 13 amino acids. Germline V CDR1 and CDR2: MDHEN, SYDVKM. CDR3 protein: CASSLDNTDTQYF. The DNA for the CDR3 is TGTGCCAGCAGTTTGGACAACACAGATACGCAGTATTTT.

This chain uses TRBV7-9 with TRBJ2-2; 7 bases align to TRBD1. The germline gives CDR1 SEHNR, CDR2 FQNEAQ (reference sequence). Unmatched junction bases numbered 11, after V lost 1 base and J lost 6 bases. This CDR3 contains 17 residues. The CDR3 region has the DNA TGTGCCAGCAGCTTAGGGCAGGGGGACGTTTTCGCCGGGGAGCTGTTTTTT. This translates into CASSLGQGDVFAGELFF.

This clone was detected once. The chain has TRBV24-1 and TRBJ2-1, with 14 nucleotides matching TRBD2. The J segment lost 2 bases and the V segment lost 0 bases, leaving 5 bases of the junction unmatched. In germline, CDR1 is KGHDR, CDR2 SFDVKD. The CDR3 sequence is 19 residues long. CDR3 DNA sequence: TGTGCCACCAGTGATTTGCCCGGGACTAGCGGGAGAGCCTACAATGAGCAGTTCTTC. The encoded protein is CATSDLPGTSGRAYNEQFF.

V and J are TRBV9 and TRBJ1-5; a possible D gene is TRBD1 (5 bases). The CDR3 is 15 amino acids. V was cut by 4 bases and J by 2 bases, with 13 bases left in between. Germline loops: CDR1 SGDLS, CDR2 YYNGEE. The CDR3: CASSPGFVGNQPQHF. The CDR3 region has the DNA TGTGCCAGCAGCCCAGGGTTCGTGGGCAATCAGCCCCAGCATTTT.

This sequence joins TRBV2 and TRBJ2-1; perhaps TRBD1 as D (6 bases). The V gene lost 3 bases and the J gene lost 0 bases, with 12 bases spanning the gap. The CDR3 is made up of 16 amino acids. The V gene's germline CDR1 is SNHLY and CDR2 FYNNEI. In nucleotides, the CDR3 is TGTGCCAGCAGTGAGGTTGGGGGCAGCTCCTACAATGAGCAGTTCTTC. This translates into CASSEVGGSSYNEQFF.

The V call is TRBV28, the J call TRBJ1-1; TRBD1 is a possible D gene (5 bases). Germline V gene lookup returns CDR1 MDHEN and CDR2 SYDVKM. V was pared by 4 bases and J by 10 bases, with 13 bases between. This CDR3 has 12 residues. CDR3 sequence: CASSSTVGGAFF. In DNA, the CDR3 is TGTGCCAGCAGTTCCACCGTGGGGGGAGCTTTCTTT. The full variable domain, in which reference TRBV28 and TRBJ1-1 provide the parts outside the CDR3, is DVKVTQSSRYLVKRTGEKVFLECVQDMDHENMFWYRQDPGLGLRLIYFSYDVKMKEKGDIPEGYSVSREKKERFSLILESASTNQTSMYLCASSSTVGGAFFGQGTRLTVV.

This chain links TRBV11-2 with TRBJ2-2, with D tentatively TRBD2 (5 bases). The CDR3 is 15 amino acids. Trimming took 1 base from V and 2 from J, leaving 8 bases between them. The V gene's germline CDR1 is SGHAT and CDR2 FQNNGV. The CDR3 is CASSLARTNTGELFF. The CDR3 DNA follows: TGTGCCAGCAGCTTAGCCAGGACTAACACCGGGGAGCTGTTTTTT.

This clone was detected once. The gene calls are TRBV2 and TRBJ1-1; 7 bases line up with TRBD1. The CDR3 spans 15 residues. V was clipped by 1 base and J by 3 bases; unmatched bases: 5. Germline lookup yields CDR1 SNHLY and CDR2 FYNNEI. The CDR3 here is CASSEDAQGDTEAFF. Written as DNA, the CDR3 is TGTGCCAGCAGTGAAGACGCCCAGGGGGACACTGAAGCTTTCTTT.

Concerning this clone itself: Other DNA sequences of this sample code for an identical CDR3. The chain has TRBV27 and TRBJ1-6, with 9 bases matching TRBD1. This CDR3 region has 13 residues. The germline gives CDR1 MNHEY, CDR2 SMNVEV (reference sequence). Trimming took 7 bases from V and 10 from J; bases not matched to a gene: 5. CDR3 nucleotides: TGTGCCAGCACGCGGACAGGGGTATCACCCCTCCACTTT. Its protein product is CASTRTGVSPLHF.

CDR3 nucleotide sequence: TGTGCCAGCAGTTTATGGACTAGCGGGAGGGCTTGGGACAGGGAGACCCAGTACTTC. Protein: CASSLWTSGRAWDRETQYF. The chain is built from TRBV27 and TRBJ2-5; 15 nucleotides match TRBD2. Trimming at V came to 1 base and at J to 5 bases, leaving 11 bases not matched to a gene. This CDR3 is 19 amino acids long. The germline gives CDR1 MNHEY, CDR2 SMNVEV (reference sequence).

The J gene is TRBJ2-7, the V gene TRBV7-8; TRBD1 matches 7 bases. Trimming at V came to 3 bases and at J to 0 bases, leaving 8 bases not matched to a gene. Germline CDR1 and CDR2: SGHVS and FQNEAQ. CDR3 length equals 16 residues. CDR3 DNA sequence: TGTGCCAGCAGCTTTACCCGGACAGGCAGCTCCTACGAGCAGTACTTC. It encodes CASSFTRTGSSYEQYF.

The chain employs TRBV15 and TRBJ2-7; D is undetermined. The CDR3 is 13 residues long. Trimming stripped 0 bases from V and 7 bases from J, with 10 bases between. CDR1 and CDR2 from the germline V gene are LNHNV and YYDKDF (reference sequence). CDR3 sequence: CATSRDQTREQYF. The DNA for the CDR3 is TGTGCCACCAGCAGAGATCAGACAAGGGAGCAGTACTTC.

This clone has only a few counts. The CDR3 region is CASSFLGGTQYF. The DNA of the CDR3 is TGTGCCAGCAGTTTTCTCGGGGGTACGCAGTATTTT. The chain couples TRBV27 to TRBJ2-3; D possibly corresponds to TRBD2 (6 bases). Germline assignment: CDR1 MNHEY and CDR2 SMNVEV (reference sequence). The length of the CDR3 is 12 residues. Trimming removed 3 bases at V and 8 bases at J, with 9 bases between.

The chain has TRBV29-1 and TRBJ2-7; 11 bases align to TRBD2. Germline CDR1 SQVTM, CDR2 ANQGSEA. The length of the CDR3 is 14 residues. V dropped 7 bases and J dropped 4; count of bases not matched to a gene: 9. Written as DNA, the CDR3 is TGCAGCGCTTTAGCGGGAGGGGGGCGATACGAGCAGTACTTC. Amino acid sequence: CSALAGGGRYEQYF.

The rearrangement links TRBV5-1 to TRBJ2-5, with D possibly being TRBD2 (7 bases). The CDR3 spans 14 residues. The germline CDR1 and CDR2 sequences are SGHRS and YFSETQ. V was trimmed by 5 bases and J by 5 bases, leaving 16 bases between them. CDR3 in DNA: TGCGCCAGCAGGGTGTCGGGGGGCTCGGAGACCCAGTACTTC. Amino acids: CASRVSGGSETQYF. Full variable domain (missing parts from reference TRBV5-1 and TRBJ2-5): KAGVTQTPRYLIKTRGQQVTLSCSPISGHRSVSWYQQTPGQGLQFLFEYFSETQRNKGNFPGRFSGRQFSNSRSEMNVSTLELGDSALYLCASRVSGGSETQYFGPGTRLLVL.

The chain joins TRBV4-2 to TRBJ2-7; the match to TRBD1 covers 10 bases. Per the germline V gene, CDR1 is LGHNA and CDR2 is YNFKEQ. The CDR3 runs to 15 residues. V dropped 0 bases and J dropped 11; count of bases not matched to a gene: 10. As DNA, the CDR3 is TGTGCCAGCAGCCAAGATGCGATCGGGACAGGGGAAAAGTACTTC. Translated, it gives CASSQDAIGTGEKYF.

The chain joins TRBV28 to TRBJ2-2; 9 nucleotides line up with TRBD1. Germline lookup yields CDR1 MDHEN and CDR2 SYDVKM. The length of the CDR3 is 15 residues. Trimming cost V 6 bases and J 5 bases; bases outside gene matches: 7. This CDR3 is CASREQGARTGELFF. The CDR3 DNA reads as TGTGCCAGCAGAGAACAGGGGGCGAGGACCGGGGAGCTGTTTTTT.

A word on this clone: This CDR3 is also generated by other DNA sequences in the sample. The chain couples TRBV19 to TRBJ2-7, with D unclear. CDR1 and CDR2 (germline): LNHDA, SQIVND (reference sequence). Trimming took 2 bases from V and 3 from J, leaving 8 bases between them. The CDR3 is made up of 13 amino acids. CDR3 loop: CASSILTGYEQYF. DNA for the CDR3: TGTGCCAGTAGTATACTCACTGGCTACGAGCAGTACTTC.

The J gene is TRBJ2-7, the V gene TRBV9, with D tentatively TRBD2 (5 bases). V lost 0 bases to trimming and J lost 5 bases, with 21 bases between them. The CDR3 length is 17 residues. CDR1 and CDR2 (germline): SGDLS, YYNGEE. The CDR3 DNA sequence: TGTGCCAGCAGCGTAGGGGGTCTAGCCTTCGAACCTCACGAGCAGTACTTC. This sequence encodes CASSVGGLAFEPHEQYF.

This rearrangement joins TRBV27 to TRBJ2-3; a possible D gene is TRBD1 (5 bases). The germline V and J ends were trimmed by 5 bases and 9 bases, with 18 bases remaining between them. The CDR3 length is 14 residues. Looked up from germline, CDR1 is MNHEY and CDR2 is SMNVEV (reference sequence). CDR3 loop: CASSSKSAAGTQYF. CDR3 DNA sequence: TGTGCCAGCAGTAGCAAGTCCGCCGCAGGGACGCAGTATTTT.

This clone was found once. This CDR3 reads CASSSPGQGLGEQYF. CDR3 DNA sequence: TGTGCCAGCAGTTCCCCGGGACAGGGCCTCGGCGAGCAGTACTTC. V usage is TRBV28 and J usage is TRBJ2-7, with 9 bases aligning to TRBD1. Trimming cost V 4 bases and J 6 bases; bases outside gene matches: 10. There are 15 residues in the CDR3. The germline V gene has CDR1 MDHEN and CDR2 SYDVKM.

This chain joins TRBV28 and TRBJ2-1; 7 bases fit TRBD1. Germline CDR1 is MDHEN and CDR2 is SYDVKM. Trimming removed 7 bases from V and 0 bases from J; junction bases left unmatched: 6. CDR3 size: 15 residues. DNA of the CDR3: TGTGCCAGCAAAAGAGGGGGCAGCTCCTACAATGAGCAGTTCTTC. Its protein is CASKRGGSSYNEQFF.

The gene calls are TRBV5-8 and TRBJ2-2; TRBD2 matches 11 bases. CDR1 SGHTS and CDR2 YDEGEE come from the germline V gene. The ends lost 2 bases at V and 1 base at J; junction bases unmatched: 4. This CDR3 region has 17 residues. The DNA for the CDR3 is TGTGCCAGCAGCTTTACTAGCGGGAGTTTGAACACCGGGGAGCTGTTTTTT. Its protein is CASSFTSGSLNTGELFF.

Details on this clone: The same CDR3 also results from other DNA sequences found in this sample. This chain uses TRBV14 with TRBJ1-2, with D unresolved. Germline CDR1 reads SGHDN; CDR2 reads FVKESK. V lost 1 base to trimming and J lost 3 bases, with 6 bases between them. CDR3 length equals 13 residues. CDR3 residues: CASSQGRYYGYTF. The CDR3, as DNA: TGTGCCAGCAGCCAAGGCAGATACTATGGCTACACCTTC.

This clone has just one count. This chain links TRBV19 with TRBJ1-5; 9 bases map to TRBD1. The CDR3 is 16 amino acids. The J segment lost 2 bases and the V segment lost 7 bases, leaving 9 bases of the junction unmatched. In germline, CDR1 is LNHDA, CDR2 SQIVND (reference sequence). CDR3 in amino acids: CASNPWGQGGNQPQHF. CDR3 in DNA: TGTGCCAGTAATCCCTGGGGACAGGGTGGCAATCAGCCCCAGCATTTT. Complete variable domain (other parts from reference TRBV19 and TRBJ1-5): DGGITQSPKYLFRKEGQNVTLSCEQNLNHDAMYWYRQDPGQGLRLIYYSQIVNDFQKGDIAEGYSVSREKKESFPLTVTSAQKNPTAFYLCASNPWGQGGNQPQHFGDGTRLSIL.